The 4 T cell receptor beta chains in this list originate from one sample, sequenced in a study of monozygotic twins with inflammatory bowel disease. Each CDR3 protein gets one entry in TCRdb, which reprocessed the 5' RACE reads and gives no DNA. The ten most abundant clones cover less than 6.5% of a sample with about 300,000 distinct CDR3 sequences. Material for sequencing was blood. These TCRs come from a human donor with ulcerative colitis or Crohn's disease, or a healthy co-twin of an affected twin (not recorded which).

The chain employs TRBV6-1 and TRBJ1-1. The CDR3 sequence is 15 residues long. Germline V lookup: CDR1 MNHNS, CDR2 SASEGT. The CDR3 loop is CASSPLGRGATEAFF.

The rearrangement joins TRBV24-1 to TRBJ2-3; without DNA, the TCRdb call of TRBD2 cannot be checked. The CDR3 totals 15 residues. CDR1 and CDR2 from the germline V gene are KGHDR and SFDVKD. The CDR3 region is CATSDPSGNTDTQYF.

The V call is TRBV5-5, the J call TRBJ2-1; there is no DNA to check the TCRdb D call of TRBD1. CDR1 is SGHKS and CDR2 is YYEKEE in the germline V gene (reference sequence). The CDR3 spans 15 residues. The CDR3 loop reads CASSLPGTAYNEQFF.

The CDR3 is CASKPSRLNTEAFF. The rearrangement joins TRBV2 to TRBJ1-1. This CDR3 is 14 amino acids long. Germline lookup yields CDR1 SNHLY and CDR2 FYNNEI. The full variable domain, with the rest looked up from reference TRBV2 and TRBJ1-1, is EPEVTQTPSHQVTQMGQEVILRCVPISNHLYFYWYRQILGQKVEFLVSFYNNEISEKSEIFDDQFSVERPDGSNFTLKIRSTKLEDSAMYFCASKPSRLNTEAFFGQGTRLTVV.